Shown below are 24 T cell receptor beta chains from a single sample sequenced in a study of T cells after yellow fever vaccination. TCRdb re-called the 5' RACE reads through MiXCR, storing one row per CDR3 protein. The table has hundreds of thousands of distinct CDR3 sequences, more than 9% seen once; the top ten hold about 15%. The sequences come from PBMCs, collected on the day of the yellow fever booster vaccination. The receptors here all came from a man under 40 who received the YFV17D yellow fever vaccine.

The chain uses TRBV7-9 and TRBJ2-5; D is uncertain. The germline gives CDR1 SEHNR, CDR2 FQNEAQ (reference sequence). V lost 2 bases and J 0 bases, leaving 13 bases between the germline ends. This CDR3 has 16 residues. CDR3 amino acids: CASSLLYRIYQETQYF. The DNA of the CDR3 is TGTGCCAGCAGCTTACTGTATCGAATCTACCAAGAGACCCAGTACTTC.

This chain joins TRBV10-3 and TRBJ2-7; 7 bases match TRBD2. Germline CDR1 reads ENHRY; CDR2 reads SYGVKD. With V trimmed by 4 bases and J by 5 bases, 8 bases remained unmatched. The CDR3 covers 14 residues. Written as DNA, the CDR3 is TGTGCCATCAGTGGTTGGACTAGTCGAGACGAGCAGTACTTC. It yields the protein CAISGWTSRDEQYF.

The J gene is TRBJ1-6, the V gene TRBV5-1; 9 positions match TRBD1. V shed 0 bases and J 9 bases; nucleotides not matched to a gene: 4. CDR3 length: 15 residues. Germline V CDR1 and CDR2: SGHRS, YFSETQ. DNA of the CDR3: TGCGCCAGCAGCTTGGGAACAGGGGGCTTTTCACCCCTCCACTTT. Amino acid sequence: CASSLGTGGFSPLHF.

This clonotype was seen a handful of times. This chain connects TRBV11-2 to TRBJ2-4; 13 nucleotides align to TRBD2. Germline CDR1 is SGHAT and CDR2 is FQNNGV. Unmatched junction bases numbered 10, after V lost 3 bases and J lost 5 bases. The CDR3 runs 18 residues. CDR3 loop: CASSLLLAGGPVENIQYF. The CDR3 DNA reads as TGTGCCAGCAGCTTGTTACTAGCGGGAGGGCCCGTGGAAAACATTCAGTACTTC.

This clonotype has only a few counts. The V call is TRBV7-2, the J call TRBJ1-2; the D is unclear. CDR1 SGHTA and CDR2 FQGNSA come from the germline V gene. The CDR3 runs 14 residues. Trimming stripped 4 bases from V and 4 bases from J, with 13 bases between. CDR3 sequence: CASSSRAEGYGYTF. CDR3 bases: TGTGCCAGCAGCTCCCGGGCCGAAGGCTATGGCTACACCTTC. The full variable domain, with the rest looked up from reference TRBV7-2 and TRBJ1-2, is GAGVSQSPSNKVTEKGKDVELRCDPISGHTALYWYRQSLGQGLEFLIYFQGNSAPDKSGLPSDRFSAERTGGSVSTLTIQRTQQEDSAVYLCASSSRAEGYGYTFGSGTRLTVV.

The chain recombines TRBV10-3 with TRBJ2-7, with unresolved D. Germline values: CDR1 ENHRY, CDR2 SYGVKD. The length of the CDR3 is 14 residues. Trimming took off 0 bases at V and 4 bases at J, with 10 bases between the two ends. CDR3 DNA: TGTGCCATCAGTGAGTCAAACTACGTATACGAGCAGTACTTC. Protein: CAISESNYVYEQYF.

This clonotype was counted many times. J is TRBJ1-2 and V is TRBV5-6; D call uncertain. The CDR3 has 14 residues. CDR1 and CDR2 (germline): SGHDT, YYEEEE. The ends were cut back, 1 base at V and 0 bases at J, with 7 bases in the middle. The CDR3 loop is CASSLSAANYGYTF. The CDR3 region has the DNA TGTGCCAGCAGCTTGTCTGCCGCTAACTATGGCTACACCTTC.

V gene TRBV10-3 combines with J gene TRBJ1-6; D not certain. This CDR3 has 14 residues. V lost 3 bases, J lost 7 bases, and 10 bases lay in between. CDR1 is ENHRY, CDR2 SYGVKD, per germline. The CDR3 region has the DNA TGTGCCATCAGTGAAGTTATGGAAAATTCACCCCTCCACTTT. Translation: CAISEVMENSPLHF.

V usage is TRBV7-2 and J usage is TRBJ2-7; weak D call: TRBD2 (7 bases). With 4 bases removed from V and 1 base from J, the gap between germline ends came to 14 bases. This CDR3 is built from 15 residues. Germline CDR1 SGHTA, CDR2 FQGNSA. In DNA, the CDR3 is TGTGCCAGCAGCTGGGGGGGCATCGGGTCCTACGAGCAGTACTTC. Translated, it gives CASSWGGIGSYEQYF.

The gene calls are TRBV20-1 and TRBJ1-1; D unclear. The V end lost 3 bases, the J end lost 0 bases, and 11 bases lay between the germline ends. In germline, CDR1 is DFQATT, CDR2 SNEGSKA (reference sequence). The CDR3 extends over 14 amino acids. CDR3 in amino acids: CSARAAGMNTEAFF. The DNA for the CDR3 is TGCAGTGCTAGGGCAGCCGGTATGAACACTGAAGCTTTCTTT.

In this sample, this clonotype turned up a few times. This chain's CDR3 is CASTLRTSGTEAFF. The CDR3 DNA reads as TGTGCCAGCACCCTCCGAACCTCCGGCACTGAAGCTTTCTTT. The chain employs TRBV12-3 or TRBV12-4 and TRBJ1-1; no clear D. V was cut by 7 bases and J by 4 bases, with 16 bases left in between. The CDR3 length is 14 residues.

The table lists this clonotype with a few counts. This chain joins TRBV6-2 or TRBV6-3 and TRBJ2-5; 10 nucleotides line up with TRBD2. V shed 6 bases and J 3 bases; nucleotides not matched to a gene: 13. Germline assignment: CDR1 MNHEY and CDR2 SVGEGT. The length of the CDR3 is 17 residues. The CDR3 protein is CASRTLPRLAGEETQYF. The CDR3, as DNA: TGTGCCAGCAGAACCCTCCCTCGGCTAGCGGGAGAAGAGACCCAGTACTTC.

This clonotype was detected only a few times. The chain employs TRBV30 and TRBJ1-6, with 7 bases identical to TRBD1. The CDR3 extends over 13 amino acids. Germline loops: CDR1 GTSNPN, CDR2 SVGIG (reference sequence). V dropped 8 bases and J dropped 8; count of bases not matched to a gene: 9. The CDR3 reads CARSTGNDSPLHF. The CDR3 DNA reads TGTGCCCGCTCGACAGGGAATGATTCACCCCTCCACTTT.

The chain has TRBV4-1 and TRBJ2-3; 9 nucleotides line up with TRBD2. Germline CDR1 MGHRA, CDR2 YSYEKL. V dropped 1 base and J dropped 5; count of bases not matched to a gene: 7. CDR3 length: 16 residues. This CDR3 reads CASSQVSLAGKDTQYF. CDR3 DNA: TGCGCCAGCAGCCAAGTCAGTCTAGCGGGAAAAGATACGCAGTATTTT.

This chain connects TRBV18 to TRBJ2-2; D gene ambiguous. CDR3 size: 13 residues. Germline-derived CDR1 and CDR2 are KGHSH and LQKENI. The ends were cut back, 8 bases at V and 2 bases at J, with 9 bases in the middle. The CDR3 spells CASLTSNTGELFF. CDR3 in DNA: TGTGCCAGCCTAACAAGTAACACCGGGGAGCTGTTTTTT.

This clonotype has just a few counts. The rearrangement uses TRBV20-1 and TRBJ2-5; the D gene is possibly TRBD2 (5 bases). The CDR3 covers 15 residues. V lost 2 bases to trimming and J lost 0 bases, with 13 bases between them. The germline V gene has CDR1 DFQATT and CDR2 SNEGSKA (reference sequence). In DNA form, the CDR3 reads TGCAGTGCTAGACCAGCCCTCGGGGACCAAGAGACCCAGTACTTC. Protein sequence: CSARPALGDQETQYF.

This clonotype was seen only a few times. The chain couples TRBV29-1 to TRBJ1-1; D not resolved. This CDR3 is built from 11 residues. V was shortened by 4 bases and J by 6 bases, with 9 bases between the two germline ends. Germline V gene data show CDR1 as SQVTM and CDR2 as ANQGSEA. The CDR3 protein is CSVGQTAEAFF. The CDR3 region has the DNA TGCAGCGTTGGTCAGACCGCTGAAGCTTTCTTT.

In its sample, this clonotype was seen a few times. The chain links TRBV20-1 to TRBJ1-1; D remains ambiguous. Trimming cost V 0 bases and J 6 bases, with 14 bases left between them. Germline lookup yields CDR1 DFQATT and CDR2 SNEGSKA (reference sequence). The CDR3 contains 14 residues. The DNA for the CDR3 is TGCAGTGCTAGAGAAAGGTCCCCGGTCGCTGAAGCTTTCTTT. It yields the protein CSARERSPVAEAFF.

This clonotype was found many times. The rearrangement links TRBV28 to TRBJ2-7, with 12 bases lining up with TRBD2. Germline CDR1 is MDHEN and CDR2 is SYDVKM. The CDR3 is made up of 14 amino acids. With V trimmed by 8 bases and J by 7 bases, 9 bases remained unmatched. The CDR3 loop is CASEPGLAGHEQYF. In nucleotides, the CDR3 is TGTGCCAGCGAACCGGGACTAGCGGGTCATGAGCAGTACTTC.

The chain is built from TRBV5-1 and TRBJ1-3; 7 bases line up with TRBD1. The V gene's germline CDR1 is SGHRS and CDR2 YFSETQ. V trimming: 0 bases; J trimming: 6 bases; junction bases outside the gene matches: 3. The CDR3 extends over 14 amino acids. The CDR3 DNA follows: TGCGCCAGCAGCTTGGAGACAGGGATAAACACCATATATTTT. The encoded protein is CASSLETGINTIYF.

V usage is TRBV4-3 and J usage is TRBJ1-1; no firm D call. Between the trimmed V and J ends, which lost 0 bases and 5 bases, there was a span of 13 bases. The CDR3 has 15 residues. The germline gives CDR1 LGHNA, CDR2 YSLEER. The CDR3 nucleotides read TGCGCCAGCAGCCAAGAACAAAAGGTTCGTACTGAAGCTTTCTTT. It is translated as CASSQEQKVRTEAFF.

This clonotype was seen more than once but under ten times. The V call is TRBV12-3 or TRBV12-4, the J call TRBJ1-2; D remains unclear. This CDR3 spans 14 amino acids. With 5 bases removed from V and 1 base from J, the gap between germline ends came to 11 bases. CDR3 in DNA: TGTGCCAGCAGTCTGAACCGGGATAACTATGGCTACACCTTC. Its translation is CASSLNRDNYGYTF.

This clonotype has more than one count but fewer than ten. The chain uses TRBV11-1 and TRBJ1-1; tentatively, D is TRBD1 (5 bases). This CDR3 has 14 residues. Germline assignment: CDR1 SGHAT and CDR2 FQDESV (reference sequence). Trimming left V 2 bases short and J 1 base short, with 8 bases between. The CDR3 loop reads CASSLMTENTEAFF. The CDR3 bases are TGTGCCAGCAGCTTAATGACAGAGAACACTGAAGCTTTCTTT.

This clonotype has just one count. A junction boundary mismatches the germline segment, possibly from a read error. V and J are TRBV5-1 and TRBJ1-5; D gene ambiguous. CDR3 size: 14 residues. Germline values: CDR1 SGHRS, CDR2 YFSETQ. The CDR3 nucleotides are TGCGCCAGCAGCTTGGAGCCAGGCAATCAGCACCAGCATTTT. It is translated as CASSLEPGNQHQHF.